This TCR beta chain is drawn from a study of T cell repertoires in cytomegalovirus infection (dated by TCRdb to between 2018 and 2020). Regarding the study in general: Alongside well-studied HLA-B-restricted epitopes, the peptide stimulations were aimed at recently identified HLA-C-restricted CMV epitopes, whose presentation resists viral immunomodulation. Because public TCR beta signatures pointed to carriage of CMV infection together with the matching HLA type, the HLA type of each donor mattered for the analysis.

Note on this clonotype: The target of this receptor is not known. Base-call qualities are not available, and no considerably larger clone is one nucleotide away.

What the research found in general, with its limitations: The ex vivo response was dominated by HLA-C-restricted CMV-specific TCR beta clonotypes, which also provided the single most frequent clonotype in two of eight donors. In both this cohort and an independent cohort of 352 donors, the cumulative frequency of public TCR beta family members distinguished carriers of CMV infection plus the relevant HLA type.

Sequencing took place on an Illumina HiSeq 1500. In-frame beta chains were kept once TCRdb had trimmed the public reads at Q25 with fastp and called clones with MiXCR. Each record represents a unique CDR3 protein, reported with the most common genes and DNA among its rows. This sample comprises 75,000 to 100,000 distinct CDR3 sequences, 40% to 50% of them detected only once. Over 85% of the sample rests with the top ten. Trimming removed 2 bases from V and 0 bases from J, leaving 7 bases between the germline ends. As encoded in the germline V gene, CDR1 is MNHNS while CDR2 is SASEGT. Spanning cysteine to phenylalanine, the CDR3 consists of 14 amino acids. Only the CDR3 part of the read is kept: 42 bases, read in frame from the first base. In the paper's terms, the treatment or condition label means: in vitro stimulation with specific CMV peptide epitopes to enrich CMV-specific T cells.

The rearrangement joined TRBV6-1 to TRBJ1-1; the D gene is unclear. Sequencing was performed on CD8+ T cells from cultured PBMCs, taken from culture after CMV antigen stimulation. This TCR was sampled from a human donor in good health (CMV status not recorded). Some clones in this sample may be carry-over from other donors' samples. The bases read TGTGCCAGCAGTGAACATACAGTGAACACTGAAGCTTTCTTT. Its protein reads: CASSEHTVNTEAFF.